This TCR beta chain was retrieved from a study of T cells in Graves' hyperthyroidism and ophthalmopathy. V was pared by 5 bases and J by 0 bases, with 16 bases between. There are 17 residues in the CDR3. CDR1 is SGHVS and CDR2 is FQNEAQ in the germline V gene. Amplification targeted TCR beta CDR3 regions from RNA transcripts. HTBI primers drove first-round RT-PCR of the TCR CDR3. TCRdb passed the multiplex PCR reads through MiXCR, listing each CDR3 protein once. The sample has fewer than 600,000 distinct CDR3 sequences, 12% to 15% seen once. The chain joins TRBV7-8 to TRBJ2-2, with a possible D match to TRBD2 (6 bases). The sample consisted of blood. The TCR comes from a woman aged 40 to 50 with Graves' hyperthyroidism. CDR3 region: CASSLGPAGTNTGELFF. CDR3 in DNA: TGTGCCAGCAGCCTAGGGCCGGCGGGGACGAACACCGGGGAGCTGTTTTTT. The complete variable domain, with remaining parts taken from reference TRBV7-8 and TRBJ2-2, reads GAGVSQSPRYKVAKRGQDVALRCDPISGHVSLFWYQQALGQGPEFLTYFQNEAQLDKSGLPSDRFFAERPEGSVSTLKIQRTQQEDSAVYLCASSLGPAGTNTGELFFGEGSRLTVL.